This note documents a single T cell receptor beta chain sequence. Its antigen is not known. Treatment in this sample: 10-day PBMC culture with coronavirus spike peptide pools or control peptides (ViraFEST assay). This specimen comes from a study of vaccination and CD4 T cells after COVID-19. Broader study findings: Looking at convalescent patients, 304 of their 307 vaccine-specific clones were spike mono-reactive.

With V trimmed by 7 bases and J by 0 bases, 4 bases remained unmatched. The CDR3 sequence is 14 residues long. CDR1 is LNHNV, CDR2 YYDKDF, per germline (reference sequence). Cultured CD4+ T-cell DNA underwent Oncomine TCR Beta short-read sequencing. Once CD4+ T cells had been cultured, genomic DNA was extracted from them. Each CDR3 protein is one row after TCRdb ran MiXCR on the PCR reads. In the table there are around 13,000 distinct CDR3 sequences, approximately 74% of which are singletons. The sequence came from a human donor who received a COVID-19 vaccine. The chain carries TRBV15 and TRBJ2-3, with TRBD1 matching 7 bases. This specimen consisted of CD4+ T cells from blood, cultured in vitro, obtained after SARS-CoV-2 vaccination. For the CDR3, the DNA is TGTGCCACCAACGAGGACAGGAGCACAGATACGCAGTATTTT. Translation gives CATNEDRSTDTQYF. The complete variable domain, with remaining parts taken from reference TRBV15 and TRBJ2-3, reads DAMVIQNPRYQVTQFGKPVTLSCSQTLNHNVMYWYQQKSSQAPKLLFHYYDKDFNNEADTPDNFQSRRPNTSFCFLDIRSPGLGDTAMYLCATNEDRSTDTQYFGPGTRLTVL.